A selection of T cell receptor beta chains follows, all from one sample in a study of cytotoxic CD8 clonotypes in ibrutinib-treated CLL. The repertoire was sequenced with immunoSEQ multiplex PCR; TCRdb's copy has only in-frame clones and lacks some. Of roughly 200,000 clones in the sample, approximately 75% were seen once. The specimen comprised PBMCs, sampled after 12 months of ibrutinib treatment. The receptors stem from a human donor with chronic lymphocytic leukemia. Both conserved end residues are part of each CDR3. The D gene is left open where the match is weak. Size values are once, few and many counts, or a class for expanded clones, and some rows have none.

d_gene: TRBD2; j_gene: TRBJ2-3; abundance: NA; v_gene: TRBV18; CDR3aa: CASSPTSGVLSTDTQYF; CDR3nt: TGTGCCAGCTCACCGACTAGCGGGGTCCTTTCCACAGATACGCAGTATTTT
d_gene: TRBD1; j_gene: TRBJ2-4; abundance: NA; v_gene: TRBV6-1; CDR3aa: CASRGQKKAKNIQYF; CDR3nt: TGTGCCAGCAGGGGACAGAAGAAAGCCAAAAACATTCAGTACTTC
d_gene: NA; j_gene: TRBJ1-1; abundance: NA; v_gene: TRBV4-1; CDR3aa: CASSPQEAGTTEAFF; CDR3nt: TGCGCCAGCAGCCCCCAGGAGGCTGGAACGACTGAAGCTTTCTTT
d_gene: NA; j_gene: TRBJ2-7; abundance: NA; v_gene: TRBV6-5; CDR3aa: CASSYGPTPYEQYF; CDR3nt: TGTGCCAGCAGTTACGGACCCACACCCTACGAGCAGTACTTC
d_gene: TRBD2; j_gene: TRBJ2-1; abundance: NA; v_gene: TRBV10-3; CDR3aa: CAIRPGTSYNEQFF; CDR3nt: TGTGCCATCAGACCCGGGACTAGTTACAATGAGCAGTTCTTC
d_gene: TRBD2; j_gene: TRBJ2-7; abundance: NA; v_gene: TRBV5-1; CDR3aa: CASSRGEREEKYNEQYF; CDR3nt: TGCGCCAGCAGCCGGGGGGAACGGGAGGAGAAGTATAACGAGCAGTACTTC
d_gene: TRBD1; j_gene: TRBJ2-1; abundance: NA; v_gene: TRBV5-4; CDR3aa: CASSRGQGMGKHNEQFF; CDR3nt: TGTGCCAGCAGCAGAGGACAGGGTATGGGTAAACACAATGAGCAGTTCTTC
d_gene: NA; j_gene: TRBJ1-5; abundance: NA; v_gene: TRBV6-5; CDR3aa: CASSYGLGVPHQPQHF; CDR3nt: TGTGCCAGCAGTTACGGTTTGGGGGTCCCCCATCAGCCCCAGCATTTT
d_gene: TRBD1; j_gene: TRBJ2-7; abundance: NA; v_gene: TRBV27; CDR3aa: CASSWTGGSYEQYF; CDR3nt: TGTGCCAGCAGTTGGACAGGGGGCTCCTACGAGCAGTACTTC
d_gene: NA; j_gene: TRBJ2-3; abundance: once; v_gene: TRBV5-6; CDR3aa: CASSFGTDTQYF; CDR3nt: TGTGCCAGCAGCTTTGGGACAGATACGCAGTATTTT
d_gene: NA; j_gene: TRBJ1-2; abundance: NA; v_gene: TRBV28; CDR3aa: CASSLAASNYGYTF; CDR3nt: TGTGCCAGCAGTTTGGCTGCGTCTAACTATGGCTACACCTTC
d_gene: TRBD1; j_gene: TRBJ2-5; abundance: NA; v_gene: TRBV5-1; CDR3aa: CASSVAGQDWETQYF; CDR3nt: TGCGCCAGCAGCGTGGCCGGACAGGACTGGGAGACCCAGTACTTC
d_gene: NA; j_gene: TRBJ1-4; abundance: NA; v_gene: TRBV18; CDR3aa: CASSPPGQGSGEKLFF; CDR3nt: TGTGCCAGCTCACCCCCCGGGCAGGGGTCGGGTGAAAAACTGTTTTTT
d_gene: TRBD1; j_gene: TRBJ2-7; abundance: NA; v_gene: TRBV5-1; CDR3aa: CASSQDRTYYEQYF; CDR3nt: TGCGCCAGCAGCCAGGACAGGACCTACTACGAGCAGTACTTC
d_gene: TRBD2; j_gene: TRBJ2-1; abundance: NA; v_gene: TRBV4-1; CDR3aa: CASSQPPLAGAYNEQFF; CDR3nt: TGCGCCAGCAGCCAGCCCCCACTAGCGGGAGCCTACAATGAGCAGTTCTTC
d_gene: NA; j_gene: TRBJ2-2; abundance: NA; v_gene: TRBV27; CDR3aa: CASSLRGSGELFF; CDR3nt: TGTGCCAGCAGTTTACGGGGGTCCGGGGAGCTGTTTTTT
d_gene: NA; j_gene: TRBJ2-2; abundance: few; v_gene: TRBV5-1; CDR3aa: CASSLSQGVTGELFF; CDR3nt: TGCGCCAGCAGCTTGTCACAGGGAGTCACCGGGGAGCTGTTTTTT
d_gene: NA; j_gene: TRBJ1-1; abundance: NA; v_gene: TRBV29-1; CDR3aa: CSTRQVRPEAFF; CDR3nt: TGCAGCACCAGACAGGTTAGGCCTGAAGCTTTCTTT
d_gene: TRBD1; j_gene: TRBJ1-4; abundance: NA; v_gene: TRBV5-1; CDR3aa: CASSPTGVGEKLFF; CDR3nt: TGCGCCAGCAGCCCAACAGGGGTGGGGGAAAAACTGTTTTTT
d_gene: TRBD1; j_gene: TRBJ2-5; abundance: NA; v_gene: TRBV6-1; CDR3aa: CASAYRGQETQYF; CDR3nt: TGTGCCAGCGCCTACAGGGGACAAGAGACCCAGTACTTC
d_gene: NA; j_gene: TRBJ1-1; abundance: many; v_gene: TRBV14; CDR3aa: CASSPSQGHTEAFF; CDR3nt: TGTGCCAGCAGCCCATCACAAGGGCACACTGAAGCTTTCTTT
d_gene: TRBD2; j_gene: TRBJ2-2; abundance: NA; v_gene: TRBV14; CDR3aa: CASSQTSGRAGELFF; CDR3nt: TGTGCCAGCAGCCAAACGTCAGGGAGGGCCGGGGAGCTGTTTTTT
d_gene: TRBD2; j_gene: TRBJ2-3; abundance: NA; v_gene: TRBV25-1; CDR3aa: CASKSLADIGTQYF; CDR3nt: TGTGCCAGCAAGTCCCTAGCGGACATAGGTACGCAGTATTTT
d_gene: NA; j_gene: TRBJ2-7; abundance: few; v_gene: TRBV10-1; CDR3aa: CASSRDTKYEQYF; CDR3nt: TGCGCCAGCAGTCGGGACACAAAATACGAGCAGTACTTC
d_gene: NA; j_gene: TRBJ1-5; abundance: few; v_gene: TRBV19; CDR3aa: CASSHVGPMRSNQPQHF; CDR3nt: TGTGCCAGTAGTCACGTAGGGCCAATGAGGAGCAATCAGCCCCAGCATTTT
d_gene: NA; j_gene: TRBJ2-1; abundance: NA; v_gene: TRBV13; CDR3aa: CASSSYNEQFF; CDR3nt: TGTGCCAGCAGCTCCTACAATGAGCAGTTCTTC
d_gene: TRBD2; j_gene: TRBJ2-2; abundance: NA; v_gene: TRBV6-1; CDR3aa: CASSERLAGVNTGELFF; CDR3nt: TGTGCCAGCAGTGAAAGGCTAGCGGGGGTGAACACCGGGGAGCTGTTTTTT